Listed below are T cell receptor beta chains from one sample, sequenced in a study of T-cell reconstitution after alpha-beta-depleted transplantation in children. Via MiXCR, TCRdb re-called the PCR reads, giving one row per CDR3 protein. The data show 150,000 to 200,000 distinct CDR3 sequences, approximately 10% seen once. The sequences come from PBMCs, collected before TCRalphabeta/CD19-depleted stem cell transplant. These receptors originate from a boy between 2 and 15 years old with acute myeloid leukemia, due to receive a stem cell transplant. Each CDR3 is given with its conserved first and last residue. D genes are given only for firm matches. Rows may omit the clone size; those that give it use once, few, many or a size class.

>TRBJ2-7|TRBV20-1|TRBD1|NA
CSASRTGRTGEQYF
TGCAGTGCTAGTAGGACAGGGAGAACGGGCGAGCAGTACTTC
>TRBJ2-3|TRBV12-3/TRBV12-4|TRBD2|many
CASKRLAGLTDTQYF
TGTGCCAGCAAAAGACTAGCGGGGTTAACAGATACGCAGTATTTT
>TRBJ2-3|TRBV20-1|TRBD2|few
CSARAAIGRGMTSTDTQYF
TGCAGTGCTAGAGCCGCCATCGGGCGGGGGATGACTAGCACAGATACGCAGTATTTT
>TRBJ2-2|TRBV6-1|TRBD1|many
CASSRTGGDTGELFF
TGTGCCAGCAGTCGCACAGGGGGCGACACCGGGGAGCTGTTTTTT
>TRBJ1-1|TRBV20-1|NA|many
CSAVTWGRDTEAFF
TGCAGTGCTGTTACGTGGGGAAGGGACACTGAAGCTTTCTTT
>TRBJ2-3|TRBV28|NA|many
CASSFSQVSDTQYF
TGTGCCAGCAGTTTTTCGCAGGTGTCAGATACGCAGTATTTT
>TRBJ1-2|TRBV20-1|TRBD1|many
CSARGGGHSWGYTF
TGCAGTGCTCGAGGGGGCGGCCATTCATGGGGCTACACCTTC
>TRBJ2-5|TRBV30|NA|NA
CAWSVPRTAKETQYF
TGTGCCTGGAGTGTACCTCGGACAGCAAAAGAGACCCAGTACTTC
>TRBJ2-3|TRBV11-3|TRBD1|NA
CASSPSRGRSDTQYF
TGTGCCAGCAGCCCAAGCAGGGGGCGGTCAGATACGCAGTATTTT
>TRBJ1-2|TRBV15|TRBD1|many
CATSGQGGYGYTF
TGTGCCACCAGCGGACAGGGAGGCTATGGCTACACCTTC
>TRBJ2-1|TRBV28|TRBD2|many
CASSISGRGSNNEQFF
TGTGCCAGCAGTATAAGCGGGAGGGGCTCTAACAATGAGCAGTTCTTC
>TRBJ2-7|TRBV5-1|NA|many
CASALTGGYEQYF
TGCGCCAGCGCCTTGACAGGAGGCTACGAGCAGTACTTC
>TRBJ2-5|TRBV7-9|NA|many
CASSELGGVTETQYF
TGTGCCAGCAGCGAGCTCGGGGGCGTTACAGAGACCCAGTACTTC
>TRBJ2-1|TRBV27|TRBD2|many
CASSLSGGLAGFEQFF
TGTGCCAGCAGTTTATCGGGGGGACTAGCGGGCTTTGAGCAGTTCTTC
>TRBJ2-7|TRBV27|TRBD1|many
CASSSGQYISEQYF
TGTGCCAGCAGTTCGGGACAGTACATTTCCGAGCAGTACTTC
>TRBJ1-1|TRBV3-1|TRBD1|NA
CASSPLGQSRGPRRNTEAFF
TGTGCCAGCAGCCCCCTGGGACAGTCCCGTGGCCCCAGACGGAACACTGAAGCTTTCTTT
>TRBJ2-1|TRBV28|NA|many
CASRTPGGVEFF
TGTGCCAGCAGGACTCCCGGCGGGGTCGAGTTCTTC
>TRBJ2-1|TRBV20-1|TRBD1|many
CSARDGGRGQVF
TGCAGTGCTAGAGATGGGGGCAGGGGGCAGGTCTTC
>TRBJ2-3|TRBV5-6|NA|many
CASSRGRAIGVTDTQYF
TGTGCCAGCAGCAGGGGGAGGGCGATCGGCGTCACAGATACGCAGTATTTT
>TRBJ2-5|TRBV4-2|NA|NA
CAMSPGLLCYQETQYF
TGTGCCATGAGCCCCGGGCTCCTCTGCTACCAAGAGACCCAGTACTTC
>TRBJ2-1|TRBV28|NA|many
CASQPLVAYNEQFF
TGTGCCAGCCAGCCATTAGTAGCCTACAATGAGCAGTTCTTC
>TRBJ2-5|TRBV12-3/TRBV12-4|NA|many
CASSKAWGETQYF
TGTGCCAGCAGTAAGGCCTGGGGAGAGACCCAGTACTTC
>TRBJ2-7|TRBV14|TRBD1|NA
CASSRTGLPYEQYF
TGTGCCAGCAGCCGGACAGGGCTCCCCTACGAGCAGTACTTC
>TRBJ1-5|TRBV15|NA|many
CATSNWNRRNQPQHF
TGTGCCACCAGCAATTGGAACAGGCGCAATCAGCCCCAGCATTTT
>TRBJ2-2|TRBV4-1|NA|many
CASSQVGREKTGELFF
TGCGCCAGCAGCCAAGTTGGACGGGAGAAGACCGGGGAGCTGTTTTTT
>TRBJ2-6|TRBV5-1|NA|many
CASSFRTGSSGANVLTF
TGCGCCAGCAGCTTTCGGACGGGGAGCTCTGGGGCCAACGTCCTGACTTTC
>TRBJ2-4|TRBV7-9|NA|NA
CASSLFEGEAKNIQYF
TGTGCCAGCAGCTTATTTGAGGGAGAGGCCAAAAACATTCAGTACTTC
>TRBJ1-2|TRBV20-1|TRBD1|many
CSAPQFDRAPYGYTF
TGCAGTGCTCCCCAATTCGACAGGGCACCCTATGGCTACACCTTC
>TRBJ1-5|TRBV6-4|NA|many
CASSPGGTSDWYSNQPQHF
TGTGCCAGCAGTCCTGGGGGGACATCCGACTGGTATAGCAATCAGCCCCAGCATTTT
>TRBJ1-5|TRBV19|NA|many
CASSIPPYQPHHF
TGTGCCAGTAGTATACCCCCATATCAGCCCCATCATTTT
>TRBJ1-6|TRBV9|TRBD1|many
CASSFTGGDSPLHF
TGTGCCAGCAGCTTCACAGGGGGGGATTCACCCCTCCACTTT
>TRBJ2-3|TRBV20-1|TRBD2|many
CSAAGLAGNTQYF
TGCAGTGCTGCGGGACTAGCGGGGAATACGCAGTATTTT
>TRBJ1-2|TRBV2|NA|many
CATHFPAF
TGTGCCACCCACTTTCCGGCCTTC
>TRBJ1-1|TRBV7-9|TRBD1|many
CASSSTSGTALWGFF
TGTGCCAGCAGCTCTACCTCAGGGACAGCCCTCTGGGGTTTCTTT
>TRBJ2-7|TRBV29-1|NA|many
CSVEGPPYEQYF
TGCAGCGTTGAAGGCCCCCCCTACGAGCAGTACTTC
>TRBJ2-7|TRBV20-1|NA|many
CSARKINYEQYF
TGCAGTGCTAGAAAGATCAACTACGAGCAGTACTTC
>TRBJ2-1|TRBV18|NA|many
CASSPPGLSSYNEQFF
TGTGCCAGCTCACCACCGGGGCTTAGCTCCTACAATGAGCAGTTCTTC
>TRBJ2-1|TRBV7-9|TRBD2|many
CASSFAGGLINEQFF
TGTGCCAGCAGCTTCGCGGGGGGGCTTATCAATGAGCAGTTCTTC
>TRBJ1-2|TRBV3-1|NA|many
CASSQDSVYGYTF
TGTGCCAGCAGCCAAGATTCGGTTTATGGCTACACCTTC
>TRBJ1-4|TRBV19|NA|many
CASTGATNEKLFF
TGTGCCTCTACTGGGGCAACTAATGAAAAACTGTTTTTT
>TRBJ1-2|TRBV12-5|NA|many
CASARQVGRGNYGYTF
TGTGCTAGTGCCCGACAAGTCGGGAGAGGAAACTATGGCTACACCTTC
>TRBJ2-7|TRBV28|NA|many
CASSRRDRSYEQYF
TGTGCCAGCAGTCGCCGGGACCGATCCTACGAGCAGTACTTC
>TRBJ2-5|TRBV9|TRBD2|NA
CASSVGTSGGETQYF
TGTGCCAGCAGCGTAGGGACTAGCGGGGGGGAGACCCAGTACTTC
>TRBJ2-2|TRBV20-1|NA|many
CSARGHTGELFF
TGCAGTGCTAGAGGCCATACCGGGGAGCTGTTTTTT
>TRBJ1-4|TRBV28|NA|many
CASSHRAANEKLFF
TGTGCCAGCAGTCACAGAGCGGCTAATGAAAAACTGTTTTTT
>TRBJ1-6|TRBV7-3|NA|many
CASSFGGYNSPLHF
TGTGCCAGCAGCTTCGGGGGCTATAATTCACCCCTCCACTTT
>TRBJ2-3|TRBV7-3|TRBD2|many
CASSLAGGSDTQYF
TGTGCCAGCAGCTTAGCGGGGGGGTCAGATACGCAGTATTTT
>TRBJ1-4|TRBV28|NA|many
CASSTPEMTTSDEKLFF
TGTGCCAGCAGCACACCCGAAATGACAACTTCCGATGAAAAACTGTTTTTT
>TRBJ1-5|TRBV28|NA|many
CASSLLALRGSNQPQHF
TGTGCCAGCAGTTTACTGGCCCTCAGGGGAAGCAATCAGCCCCAGCATTTT
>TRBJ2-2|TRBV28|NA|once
CASRSRGWEVFF
TGTGCCAGCAGATCTCGAGGTTGGGAGGTGTTTTTT
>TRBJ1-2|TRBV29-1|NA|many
CSVSEQLIHYGYTF
TGCAGCGTCTCAGAACAGCTTATACACTATGGCTACACCTTC
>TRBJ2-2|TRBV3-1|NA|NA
CASSRVTTGELFF
TGTGCCAGCAGTCGCGTCACTACCGGGGAGCTGTTTTTT
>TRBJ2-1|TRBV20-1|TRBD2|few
CCARDSHGRASYNEQFF
TGCTGTGCTAGAGACTCTCACGGGAGGGCCTCCTACAATGAGCAGTTCTTC